The 14 T cell receptor beta chains listed next were all sequenced from one sample in a study of blood T cells in healthy people across ages. Combining a sample-barcoded 5' primer with a J-beta primer mix, a second PCR ran for 7 to 11 cycles. TCRdb re-called the 5' RACE reads with MiXCR, one entry per CDR3 protein. Here the sample spans about 690,000 distinct CDR3 sequences, roughly two fifths being singletons. Sequencing was done on a sample of blood. These receptors came from an elderly man in good health.

The chain carries TRBV20-1 and TRBJ2-3; D not certain. The CDR3 contains 13 residues. Trimming shortened V by 4 bases and J by 2 bases, and 10 bases separated the two germline ends. CDR1 DFQATT and CDR2 SNEGSKA come from the germline V gene (reference sequence). The CDR3 reads CSATGRLTDTQYF. The CDR3 region has the DNA TGCAGTGCTACCGGACGACTCACAGATACGCAGTATTTT.

This chain joins TRBV15 and TRBJ2-7; 9 bases align to TRBD2. The CDR3 totals 17 residues. V shed 1 base, J shed 7 bases, and the junction held 14 bases outside the gene matches. The germline V gene has CDR1 LNHNV and CDR2 YYDKDF (reference sequence). Here the CDR3 reads CATSRVLAGSSYNEQYF. CDR3 bases: TGTGCCACCAGCAGAGTACTAGCGGGTAGCTCCTACAATGAGCAGTACTTC. The full variable domain, in which reference TRBV15 and TRBJ2-7 provide the parts outside the CDR3, is DAMVIQNPRYQVTQFGKPVTLSCSQTLNHNVMYWYQQKSSQAPKLLFHYYDKDFNNEADTPDNFQSRRPNTSFCFLDIRSPGLGDTAMYLCATSRVLAGSSYNEQYFGPGTRLTVT.

A few counts support this clonotype. The chain combines TRBV9 with TRBJ2-1, with 8 positions matching TRBD2. With V trimmed by 0 bases and J by 7 bases, 9 bases remained unmatched. CDR3 length equals 16 residues. CDR1 is SGDLS, CDR2 YYNGEE, per germline. The CDR3 nucleotides are TGTGCCAGCAGCGTAGCTATCGGGAGGGCCGGAAATGAGCAGTTCTTC. It encodes CASSVAIGRAGNEQFF.

This clonotype was seen a few times. This sequence joins TRBV11-3 and TRBJ2-3, with D unresolved. The V end lost 5 bases, the J end lost 3 bases, and 9 bases lay between the germline ends. The CDR3 runs 13 residues. Germline V gene sequence: CDR1 SGHNT, CDR2 YENEEA. Here the CDR3 DNA reads TGTGCCAGCAGCACCCCCGCTACAGATACGCAGTATTTT. Protein product: CASSTPATDTQYF.

V gene TRBV20-1 combines with J gene TRBJ1-6; perhaps TRBD1 as D (6 bases). V dropped 2 bases and J dropped 10 bases, with 24 bases sitting between them. From germline, CDR1 is DFQATT and CDR2 SNEGSKA (reference sequence). The CDR3 spans 17 residues. CDR3 loop: CSARTDRPTQSSSPLHF. Written as DNA, the CDR3 is TGCAGTGCTAGAACTGACAGGCCCACACAATCCAGCTCACCCCTCCACTTT.

The rearrangement links TRBV20-1 to TRBJ2-7; D is perhaps TRBD1 (6 bases). Deletions cut 5 bases from V and 5 bases from J, with 19 bases between. The CDR3 covers 14 residues. Germline lookup yields CDR1 DFQATT and CDR2 SNEGSKA (reference sequence). This CDR3 is CSAGRQDQGDEQYF. The CDR3 DNA reads TGCAGTGCTGGCAGACAGGATCAGGGAGACGAGCAGTACTTC.

This clonotype came up a few times. The V gene is TRBV30, the J gene TRBJ2-3; 7 bases are a match to TRBD2. CDR1 and CDR2 (germline): GTSNPN, SVGIG (reference sequence). The CDR3 loop spans 13 amino acids. With V trimmed by 1 base and J by 10 bases, 8 bases remained unmatched. CDR3 DNA sequence: TGTGCCTGGAGTGCCCTGCCCCGGGAGGCGCAGTATTTT. Amino acids: CAWSALPREAQYF.

The chain carries TRBV3-1 and TRBJ2-5; tentative D call: TRBD2 (5 bases). V was clipped by 1 base and J by 2 bases, with 11 bases between them. This CDR3 spans 15 amino acids. Germline V gene data show CDR1 as LGHDT and CDR2 as YNNKEL (reference sequence). The CDR3 spells CASSQVRVGQETQYF. For the CDR3, the DNA is TGTGCCAGCAGCCAAGTGCGGGTAGGACAAGAGACCCAGTACTTC.

The chain carries TRBV7-2 and TRBJ2-7; a weak D match, TRBD2 (6 bases). There are 17 residues in the CDR3. Trimming shortened V by 2 bases and J by 7 bases, and 24 bases separated the two germline ends. Germline V lookup: CDR1 SGHTA, CDR2 FQGNSA. In DNA, the CDR3 is TGTGCCAGCAGCTTATATGGGGGGACGGAAACGCTCGGGGAGCAGTACTTC. This gives the protein CASSLYGGTETLGEQYF.

This clonotype has only a few counts. The chain has TRBV20-1 and TRBJ2-5; a weak D match, TRBD1 (6 bases). V lost 1 base to trimming and J lost 1 base, with 10 bases between them. Germline CDR1 is DFQATT and CDR2 is SNEGSKA (reference sequence). The length of the CDR3 is 14 residues. The CDR3 nucleotides read TGCAGTGCTAGAGTGGGGGCACTCCAAGAGACCCAGTACTTC. Its protein is CSARVGALQETQYF.

V is TRBV6-2 or TRBV6-3 and J is TRBJ2-2; 8 positions match TRBD2. The CDR3 spans 14 residues. Per the germline V gene, CDR1 is MNHEY and CDR2 is SVGEGT. Losses at the gene ends were 7 bases for V and 2 bases for J; bases not matched to a gene: 3. CDR3 DNA: TGTGCCAGCAAAGGGACTAGTAACACCGGGGAGCTGTTTTTT. Its protein product is CASKGTSNTGELFF.

The gene calls are TRBV2 and TRBJ1-1; D uncertain. Germline CDR1 and CDR2: SNHLY and FYNNEI. Trimming shortened V by 10 bases and J by 0 bases, and 12 bases separated the two germline ends. The CDR3 sequence is 13 residues long. This CDR3 is CATALVMNTEAFF. CDR3 DNA sequence: TGTGCCACCGCTTTGGTAATGAACACTGAAGCTTTCTTT.

The chain couples TRBV6-2 or TRBV6-3 to TRBJ2-5; 7 bases line up with TRBD1. Germline CDR1 MNHEY, CDR2 SVGEGT. This CDR3 contains 15 residues. The V gene end was trimmed by 2 bases and the J gene end by 4 bases; junction bases not matched to a gene: 7. The CDR3 sequence: CASSYGTARAETQYF. The CDR3 DNA is TGTGCCAGCAGTTACGGGACAGCTAGGGCAGAGACCCAGTACTTC.

This clonotype was observed at least ten times. The chain recombines TRBV29-1 with TRBJ2-5, with D maybe TRBD1 (6 bases). The J call may be wrong; the DNA end is better matched by TRBJ2-7. This CDR3 spans 11 amino acids. Germline-derived CDR1 and CDR2 are SQVTM and ANQGSEA. Here the CDR3 reads CSVVWGHEQYF. CDR3 DNA: TGCAGCGTTGTTTGGGGGCACGAGCAGTACTTC.